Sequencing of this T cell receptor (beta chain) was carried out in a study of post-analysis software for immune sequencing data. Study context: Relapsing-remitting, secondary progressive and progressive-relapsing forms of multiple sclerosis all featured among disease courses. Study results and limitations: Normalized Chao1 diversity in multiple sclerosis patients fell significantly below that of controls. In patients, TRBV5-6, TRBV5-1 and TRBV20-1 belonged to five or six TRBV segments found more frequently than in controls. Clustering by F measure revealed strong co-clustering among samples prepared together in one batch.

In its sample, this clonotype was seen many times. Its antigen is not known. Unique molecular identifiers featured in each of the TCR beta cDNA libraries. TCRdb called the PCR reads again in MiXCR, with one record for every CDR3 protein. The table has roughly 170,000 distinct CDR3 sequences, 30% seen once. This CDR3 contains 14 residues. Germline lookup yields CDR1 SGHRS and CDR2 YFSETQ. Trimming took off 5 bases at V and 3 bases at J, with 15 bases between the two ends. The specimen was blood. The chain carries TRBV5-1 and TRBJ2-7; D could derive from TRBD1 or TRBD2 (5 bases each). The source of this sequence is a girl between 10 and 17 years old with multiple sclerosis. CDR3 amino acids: CASRPRDGYYEQYF. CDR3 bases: TGCGCCAGCAGGCCCCGGGACGGCTACTACGAGCAGTACTTC.